This T cell receptor beta chain came from a study of T cell changes during pregnancy in multiple sclerosis. The V and J ends lost 0 bases and 0 bases respectively, with 12 bases between them. This CDR3 comprises 17 residues. CDR1 WNHNN and CDR2 SYGVQD come from the germline V gene (reference sequence). Using immunoSEQ multiplex PCR, the repertoire was profiled, and TCRdb retains in-frame clones only, with some absent. This sample yields fewer than 100,000 clones, of which around 91% are seen a single time; 1.5% to 2% belongs to the top ten. Sequences were derived from peripheral blood, sampled before pregnancy. The TCR sequence derives from a female donor with multiple sclerosis, enrolled in a pregnancy study. The V call is TRBV10-1, the J call TRBJ1-5; D may be TRBD1 (6 bases). Written as DNA, the CDR3 is TGCGCCAGCAGTGAGTCCGGGACAATTTATAGCAATCAGCCCCAGCATTTT. As protein: CASSESGTIYSNQPQHF.